A selection of T cell receptor beta chains follows, all from one sample in a study of T cell responses to AZD1222 COVID-19 vaccine. Data came from immunoSEQ multiplex PCR; TCRdb stores just in-frame clones and leaves some out. The repertoire holds fewer than 55,000 clones, with 80% to 95% as singletons. The sequenced sample was peripheral blood, obtained 28 days after the second AZD1222 dose. The origin of the receptors is an adult who received the AZD1222 COVID-19 vaccine. Each CDR3 is given with its conserved first and last residue. D genes are given only for firm matches. Size is omitted from some rows. Given values are once, few, many or a class for expanded clones.

v_call	j_call	d_call	clone_size	cdr3_aa	cdr3_nt
TRBV27	TRBJ1-5	TRBD1	NA	CASGTGWGNQPQHF	TGTGCCAGCGGGACAGGGTGGGGCAATCAGCCCCAGCATTTT
TRBV7-6	TRBJ1-1	NA	NA	CASSVVLMNTEAFF	TGTGCCAGCAGCGTCGTTCTTATGAACACTGAAGCTTTCTTT
TRBV5-1	TRBJ1-3	TRBD1	few	CASSPSGTGGFSGNTIYF	TGCGCCAGCAGTCCATCCGGGACAGGGGGCTTTTCTGGAAACACCATATATTTT
TRBV9	TRBJ1-3	NA	NA	CASSVEEGPNSGNTIYF	TGTGCCAGCAGCGTAGAGGAAGGACCGAACTCTGGAAACACCATATATTTT
TRBV29-1	TRBJ1-4	NA	once	CSVAQRTAGEKLFF	TGCAGCGTTGCCCAGCGGACAGCGGGTGAAAAACTGTTTTTT
TRBV20-1	TRBJ1-3	NA	NA	CSASMTAGNTIYF	TGCAGTGCTAGTATGACAGCTGGAAACACCATATATTTT
TRBV5-1	TRBJ2-6	NA	NA	CASSGSGANVLTF	TGCGCCAGCAGTGGCTCTGGGGCCAACGTCCTGACTTTC
TRBV30	TRBJ2-5	NA	NA	CAWSVRERETQYF	TGTGCCTGGAGTGTGAGAGAGAGAGAGACCCAGTACTTC
TRBV7-2	TRBJ2-7	TRBD2	NA	CASSLRLAGGPEQYF	TGTGCCAGCAGCCTAAGACTAGCGGGGGGGCCCGAGCAGTACTTC
TRBV19	TRBJ2-1	NA	NA	CASSAVNEQFF	TGTGCCAGTAGTGCGGTCAATGAGCAGTTCTTC
TRBV5-4	TRBJ2-7	NA	NA	CASSLAASPYYEQYF	TGTGCCAGCAGCTTGGCGGCGAGTCCGTACTACGAGCAGTACTTC
TRBV5-1	TRBJ2-2	TRBD2	NA	CASRAGTSGNGELFF	TGCGCCAGCAGGGCCGGGACTAGCGGCAACGGGGAGCTGTTTTTT
TRBV11-2	TRBJ2-1	NA	NA	CASSFTGGYNEQFF	TGTGCCAGCAGCTTCACCGGAGGGTACAATGAGCAGTTCTTC
TRBV3-1/TRBV3-2	TRBJ2-7	NA	NA	CATTQDESGRGGYEQYF	TGTGCCACCACCCAAGACGAAAGCGGCAGGGGAGGCTACGAGCAGTACTTC
TRBV7-9	TRBJ2-5	NA	NA	CASSLALRETQYF	TGTGCCAGCAGCTTAGCGCTACGGGAGACCCAGTACTTC
TRBV6-5	TRBJ1-2	TRBD1	NA	CASSYSLQGALGYTF	TGTGCCAGCAGTTACTCGCTACAGGGGGCCCTTGGCTACACCTTC
TRBV29-1	TRBJ1-2	NA	NA	CSVVVVTNYGYTF	TGCAGCGTTGTGGTCGTAACTAACTATGGCTACACCTTC
TRBV6-1	TRBJ2-3	NA	NA	CASSDTVYTDTQYF	TGTGCCAGCAGTGACACTGTCTACACAGATACGCAGTATTTT
TRBV19	TRBJ1-1	TRBD1	NA	CASSEQGGTEAFF	TGTGCCAGTAGTGAACAGGGGGGGACTGAAGCTTTCTTT
TRBV6-2/TRBV6-3	TRBJ1-1	NA	NA	CASSYEGFGEAFF	TGTGCCAGCAGTTACGAAGGGTTCGGGGAAGCTTTCTTT
TRBV6-1	TRBJ1-2	NA	NA	CASSEAGASDGYTF	TGTGCCAGCAGTGAAGCGGGGGCTAGTGATGGCTACACCTTC
TRBV7-2	TRBJ2-7	TRBD1	NA	CASSSDRGRGSYEQYF	TGTGCCAGCAGCTCCGACAGGGGGAGAGGGTCCTACGAGCAGTACTTC
TRBV19	TRBJ1-4	TRBD1	NA	CASSIRRQDRGEKLFF	TGTGCCAGTAGTATACGGCGGCAGGACAGGGGAGAAAAACTGTTTTTT
TRBV2	TRBJ2-2	TRBD1	NA	CASRGQGGSTGELFF	TGTGCCAGCAGGGGACAGGGGGGGAGCACCGGGGAGCTGTTTTTT
TRBV30	TRBJ1-2	NA	NA	CAWSYGHYGYTF	TGTGCCTGGAGCTACGGCCACTATGGCTACACCTTC
TRBV9	TRBJ1-1	NA	NA	CASSVGEVWRTEAFF	TGTGCCAGCAGCGTAGGGGAGGTATGGCGAACTGAAGCTTTCTTT
TRBV4-3	TRBJ2-2	NA	once	CASSQESVGNGELFF	TGCGCCAGCAGCCAAGAGTCCGTCGGGAACGGGGAGCTGTTTTTT
TRBV9	TRBJ2-1	TRBD2	NA	CASSGFMGGGIDNEQFF	TGTGCCAGCAGCGGGTTTATGGGCGGGGGGATCGACAATGAGCAGTTCTTC
TRBV5-6	TRBJ1-2	TRBD1	NA	CASSVDRVANGYTF	TGTGCCAGCAGCGTAGACAGGGTGGCGAATGGCTACACCTTC
TRBV7-2	TRBJ1-1	NA	NA	CASSPGPGAFF	TGTGCCAGCAGCCCGGGCCCGGGAGCTTTCTTT
TRBV19	TRBJ1-5	TRBD1	NA	CASSSPLDREGQPQHF	TGTGCCAGTAGTTCCCCCTTGGACAGGGAAGGTCAGCCCCAGCATTTT
TRBV6-5	TRBJ1-1	NA	NA	CASSYSPDRNTEAFF	TGTGCCAGCAGTTACTCCCCTGACAGGAACACTGAAGCTTTCTTT
TRBV5-1	TRBJ2-3	TRBD2	NA	CASSLDRSSGDTQYF	TGCGCCAGCAGCTTGGACCGGAGTAGCGGGGATACGCAGTATTTT
TRBV28	TRBJ1-2	NA	once	CASSPGSPDGYTF	TGTGCCAGCAGCCCCGGCTCTCCGGATGGCTACACCTTC
TRBV7-9	TRBJ2-1	TRBD2	NA	CASSFLRGSSSYNEQFF	TGTGCCAGCAGCTTCTTGCGGGGGTCCAGCTCCTACAATGAGCAGTTCTTC
TRBV12-3/TRBV12-4	TRBJ2-7	TRBD1	once	CASSFGQGTEQYF	TGTGCCAGCAGTTTTGGACAGGGGACCGAGCAGTACTTC
TRBV6-5	TRBJ2-2	NA	NA	CASSYGPVGELFF	TGTGCCAGCAGTTACGGGCCCGTCGGGGAGCTGTTTTTT
TRBV11-2	TRBJ2-2	NA	NA	CAYWANTGELFF	TGTGCCTACTGGGCTAACACCGGGGAGCTGTTTTTT
TRBV7-9	TRBJ1-1	TRBD1	NA	CASSINRTGRTEAFF	TGTGCCAGCAGTATTAACCGGACAGGAAGGACTGAAGCTTTCTTT
TRBV24-1	TRBJ1-1	NA	once	CATSGPHIQGGLNVGTEAFF	TGTGCCACCAGTGGGCCCCATATACAGGGAGGGTTAAACGTGGGCACTGAAGCTTTCTTT
TRBV12-3/TRBV12-4	TRBJ2-2	NA	NA	CASSTQRTGELFF	TGTGCCAGCAGCACCCAGAGGACCGGGGAGCTGTTTTTT
TRBV19	TRBJ2-1	TRBD2	NA	CASSIRGGVGNEQFF	TGTGCCAGTAGTATCCGGGGGGGCGTAGGTAATGAGCAGTTCTTC
TRBV19	TRBJ1-1	NA	NA	CASRIAGVNTEAFF	TGTGCCAGTAGAATCGCCGGGGTAAACACTGAAGCTTTCTTT
TRBV30	TRBJ2-2	NA	NA	CAWSVGGVNTGELFF	TGTGCCTGGAGTGTAGGAGGGGTTAACACCGGGGAGCTGTTTTTT
TRBV30	TRBJ2-7	TRBD2	NA	CAWSVRASGGARTYEQYF	TGTGCCTGGAGTGTGAGGGCTAGCGGGGGGGCCAGGACCTACGAGCAGTACTTC
TRBV6-2/TRBV6-3	TRBJ1-2	NA	NA	CASSYSVSNGYTF	TGTGCCAGCAGTTACTCGGTCTCCAATGGCTACACCTTC
TRBV12-3/TRBV12-4	TRBJ1-1	NA	NA	CASTPRANTEAFF	TGTGCCAGCACCCCTCGGGCCAACACTGAAGCTTTCTTT
TRBV19	TRBJ2-3	TRBD1	NA	CASSLGTATDTQYF	TGTGCCAGTAGTCTCGGGACAGCCACAGATACGCAGTATTTT
TRBV4-3	TRBJ2-7	NA	NA	CASSQGVSHEQYF	TGCGCCAGCAGCCAAGGGGTTAGCCACGAGCAGTACTTC
TRBV6-5	TRBJ1-2	NA	NA	CASSYSSRPVNYGYTF	TGTGCCAGCAGTTACTCGTCCCGGCCGGTCAACTATGGCTACACCTTC
TRBV7-2	TRBJ2-1	TRBD2	NA	CASSLDGRGSYNEQFF	TGTGCCAGCAGCTTAGATGGGCGGGGGTCCTACAATGAGCAGTTCTTC
TRBV14	TRBJ1-6	TRBD1	few	CASSQGTGTGVGSPLHF	TGTGCCAGCAGCCAGGGGACCGGGACAGGGGTAGGTTCACCCCTCCACTTT
TRBV9	TRBJ1-2	NA	NA	CASSVATGAQGYTF	TGTGCCAGCAGCGTAGCTACGGGGGCCCAGGGCTACACCTTC
TRBV12-3/TRBV12-4	TRBJ1-1	NA	NA	CASSLEGLTGAFF	TGTGCCAGCAGTTTAGAGGGCTTAACAGGAGCTTTCTTT
TRBV18	TRBJ1-5	NA	NA	CASSPDRNQPQHF	TGTGCCAGCTCACCAGATCGCAATCAGCCCCAGCATTTT
TRBV28	TRBJ1-5	NA	NA	CASRLGQGVNQPQHF	TGTGCCAGCAGATTGGGGCAGGGTGTAAATCAGCCCCAGCATTTT
TRBV10-2	TRBJ2-5	TRBD2	NA	CASSDTLPGLAGQETQYF	TGCGCCAGCAGTGATACCCTCCCAGGACTAGCGGGGCAAGAGACCCAGTACTTC
TRBV5-1	TRBJ2-7	TRBD2	NA	CASSSGLAGALEEQYF	TGCGCCAGCAGCTCGGGACTAGCGGGGGCGCTCGAGGAGCAGTACTTC
TRBV27	TRBJ1-5	NA	NA	CASSLTEAQPQHF	TGTGCCAGCAGTTTAACGGAGGCTCAGCCCCAGCATTTT